This T cell receptor (beta chain) was observed in a study of regulatory T cells in long-lasting Graves disease. Study results and limitations: Preferential use of TRBV28, TRBJ1-2 and TRBJ2-5 was seen in persistent disease.

HTBI primers from iRepertoire and Arm-PCR of CDR3 regions yielded the TCR beta libraries. TCRdb ran MiXCR on the multiplex PCR reads and lists one entry per CDR3 protein. This sample has about 540,000 distinct CDR3 sequences, with less than 15% found just once. This clonotype was counted ten times or more. The antigen is not known. This CDR3 comprises 13 residues. V was pared by 0 bases and J by 7 bases, with 9 bases between. The germline V gene has CDR1 SGHAT and CDR2 FQNNGV. The sample's time point: newly diagnosed GD, antithyroid drugs for less than 3 months. The TCR library used RNA extracted from PBMCs. This same sample was also taken into another study, of T cells in Graves' hyperthyroidism and ophthalmopathy. Turning to that study: Using the HTBI primer set, a first-round RT-PCR was run on the TCR CDR3. Model predictions of ophthalmopathy came a median approximately 6.5 months before onset.

The chain uses TRBV11-2 and TRBJ2-5; D is ambiguous. The receptor's source is a man aged 25 to 40 with Graves disease. This specimen was peripheral blood mononuclear cells (PBMCs), taken at new diagnosis, from a patient treated with antithyroid drugs. The CDR3 region has the DNA TGTGCCAGCAGCTTAGATGGGTTTCGGACCCAGTACTTC. It encodes CASSLDGFRTQYF. Full variable domain (outside the CDR3, taken from reference TRBV11-2 and TRBJ2-5): EAGVAQSPRYKIIEKRQSVAFWCNPISGHATLYWYQQILGQGPKLLIQFQNNGVVDDSQLPKDRFSAERLKGVDSTLKIQPAKLEDSAVYLCASSLDGFRTQYFGPGTRLLVL.